Below, 18 T cell receptor beta chains from the same sample are listed, as sequenced in a study of T cells in Graves' hyperthyroidism and ophthalmopathy. Amplification yielded TCR beta CDR3 regions, with RNA transcripts as the source. When the TCR CDR3 underwent first-round RT-PCR, the HTBI primer set was used. MiXCR, applied by TCRdb to the multiplex PCR reads, yields one record per CDR3 protein. The sample consists of about 410,000 distinct CDR3 sequences, about 15% of them appearing once. Material: blood. Receptor source: a young man with Graves' ophthalmopathy.

This clonotype was observed many times. The chain combines TRBV6-1 with TRBJ1-2, with 8 bases lining up with TRBD1. The trim removed 5 bases at V and 3 bases at J, leaving 8 bases unmatched. The CDR3 runs to 15 residues. Germline loops: CDR1 MNHNS, CDR2 SASEGT. CDR3 in amino acids: CASSTDRGADYGYTF. In DNA form, the CDR3 reads TGTGCCAGCAGTACCGACAGGGGAGCGGACTATGGCTACACCTTC.

This clonotype was found many times. V is TRBV4-1 and J is TRBJ2-7, with a weak D call TRBD1 (5 bases). Germline values: CDR1 MGHRA, CDR2 YSYEKL. CDR3 size: 16 residues. Between the trimmed V and J ends, which lost 4 bases and 0 bases, there was a span of 16 bases. DNA of the CDR3: TGCGCCAGCAGCCCGCAAGGGGATTGGAGCTCCTACGAGCAGTACTTC. Amino acids: CASSPQGDWSSYEQYF.

This sequence joins TRBV9 and TRBJ2-2; tentatively, D is TRBD2 (5 bases). From germline, CDR1 is SGDLS and CDR2 YYNGEE. The CDR3 is 16 residues long. V gave up 2 bases and J gave up 6 bases, with 17 bases separating them. The chain's CDR3 is CASSVQPGMGAGELFF. CDR3 DNA sequence: TGTGCCAGCAGCGTTCAGCCGGGGATGGGTGCCGGGGAGCTGTTTTTT.

The V gene is TRBV6-2 or TRBV6-3, the J gene TRBJ2-7, with 13 bases aligning to TRBD2. The CDR3 is 14 amino acids. The V and J ends lost 7 bases and 4 bases, in that order; junction bases with no gene match: 4. Germline V lookup: CDR1 MNHEY, CDR2 SVGEGT. The CDR3 sequence is CASTGTSGMYEQYF. In nucleotides, the CDR3 is TGTGCCAGCACCGGGACTAGCGGGATGTACGAGCAGTACTTC.

The chain couples TRBV28 to TRBJ2-3; TRBD2 agrees at 7 bases. The J segment lost 5 bases and the V segment lost 3 bases, leaving 14 bases of the junction unmatched. The CDR3 is 17 residues long. Germline CDR1 is MDHEN and CDR2 is SYDVKM. CDR3 in amino acids: CASSLGLAETRGDTQYF. The CDR3 nucleotides read TGTGCCAGCAGTTTGGGCCTAGCGGAAACCCGGGGAGATACGCAGTATTTT.

This chain links TRBV5-5 with TRBJ2-3; D possibly uses TRBD1 or TRBD2 (5 bases each). Between the trimmed V and J ends, which lost 6 bases and 0 bases, there was a span of 11 bases. Germline V CDR1 and CDR2: SGHKS, YYEKEE (reference sequence). The CDR3 totals 14 residues. CDR3 DNA sequence: TGTGCCAGCACCATAGGGGACAGCACAGATACGCAGTATTTT. This encodes CASTIGDSTDTQYF. The whole variable domain, remainder taken from reference TRBV5-5 and TRBJ2-3, is DAGVTQSPTHLIKTRGQQVTLRCSPISGHKSVSWYQQVLGQGPQFIFQYYEKEERGRGNFPDRFSARQFPNYSSELNVNALLLGDSALYLCASTIGDSTDTQYFGPGTRLTVL.

This clonotype has at least ten counts. The chain is built from TRBV6-1 and TRBJ1-2; D gene unclear. The CDR3 runs to 14 residues. Germline CDR1 and CDR2: MNHNS and SASEGT. The V end was cut by 6 bases, the J end by 5 bases, with 16 bases between. The CDR3 region has the DNA TGTGCCAGCAGCCCGGGAGGCCTAGGGTATGGCTACACCTTC. This sequence encodes CASSPGGLGYGYTF.

This clonotype showed up many times. The V and J genes are TRBV6-1 and TRBJ2-1; TRBD1 agrees at 11 bases. The germline CDR1 and CDR2 sequences are MNHNS and SASEGT. J gave up 2 bases and V 6 bases, and 0 bases lay outside the gene matches. The CDR3 runs 14 residues. The CDR3 bases are TGTGCCAGCAGGGGACAGGGGGCCTACAATGAGCAGTTCTTC. It specifies CASRGQGAYNEQFF.

The table lists this clonotype with many counts. This rearrangement joins TRBV7-2 to TRBJ2-3; TRBD2 matches 12 bases. CDR1 and CDR2 from the germline V gene are SGHTA and FQGNSA. The CDR3 spans 16 residues. V shed 4 bases, J shed 6 bases, and the junction held 8 bases outside the gene matches. The CDR3 loop reads CASSSHTSGGSDTQYF. As DNA, the CDR3 is TGTGCCAGCAGCTCCCATACTAGCGGGGGGTCCGATACGCAGTATTTT.

This rearrangement joins TRBV2 to TRBJ2-7; 8 nucleotides agree with TRBD1. Trimming at V came to 6 bases and at J to 0 bases, leaving 7 bases not matched to a gene. The germline CDR1 and CDR2 sequences are SNHLY and FYNNEI. The CDR3 runs to 15 residues. The CDR3 sequence: CASRTGGTLSYEQYF. In DNA form, the CDR3 reads TGTGCCAGCAGAACAGGGGGGACTCTCTCCTACGAGCAGTACTTC.

The chain employs TRBV29-1 and TRBJ2-7, with 11 bases that match TRBD1. The germline V gene has CDR1 SQVTM and CDR2 ANQGSEA. The CDR3 loop spans 14 amino acids. V lost 6 bases and J lost 3; bases outside the gene matches: 7. The CDR3 loop reads CSVAGQGVSYEQYF. The CDR3 region has the DNA TGCAGCGTCGCGGGACAGGGGGTGAGCTACGAGCAGTACTTC.

This rearrangement joins TRBV3-1 to TRBJ2-7, with 8 bases matching TRBD2. CDR3 length equals 16 residues. Germline V gives CDR1 LGHDT, CDR2 YNNKEL (reference sequence). Trimming took 0 bases from V and 2 from J; bases not matched to a gene: 6. The CDR3 coding sequence is TGTGCCAGCAGCCAAGATCGTGGAGCGGGGGCCTACGAGCAGTACTTC. It yields the protein CASSQDRGAGAYEQYF.

This clonotype has a handful of counts. A much larger clone lies one base from this, so it may be a read error. The chain is built from TRBV28 and TRBJ2-7; perhaps TRBD1 as D (6 bases). Germline V gene sequence: CDR1 MDHEN, CDR2 SYDVKM. The CDR3 length is 13 residues. Trimming stripped 11 bases from V and 3 bases from J, with 17 bases between. CDR3 amino acids: CAGAQGGLYEQYF. The CDR3 region has the DNA TGTGCCGGCGCCCAAGGGGGTCTCTACGAGCAGTACTTC.

The chain couples TRBV6-2 or TRBV6-3 to TRBJ2-1; TRBD2 matches 12 bases. The CDR3 has 15 residues. Germline assignment: CDR1 MNHEY and CDR2 SVGEGT. V lost 6 bases and J lost 5; bases outside the gene matches: 5. The CDR3 loop reads CASRELAGGDNEQFF. CDR3 DNA sequence: TGTGCCAGCAGGGAACTAGCGGGGGGCGACAATGAGCAGTTCTTC.

The genes are TRBV12-3 or TRBV12-4 and TRBJ2-3; TRBD2 agrees at 14 bases. The CDR3 is 17 residues long. Unmatched junction bases numbered 7, after V lost 4 bases and J lost 4 bases. The CDR3 nucleotides read TGTGCCAGCAGTTCCCCGGGACTAGCGGGAGACGCAGATACGCAGTATTTT. Encoded protein: CASSSPGLAGDADTQYF.

The chain uses TRBV25-1 and TRBJ2-7, with D perhaps matching TRBD1 or TRBD2 (6 bases each). The V and J ends lost 4 bases and 4 bases respectively, with 17 bases between them. Looked up from germline, CDR1 is MGHDK and CDR2 is SYGVNS. The CDR3 loop spans 15 amino acids. The CDR3 spells CASSGLGGINYEQYF. In DNA, the CDR3 is TGTGCCAGCAGTGGACTAGGGGGTATCAATTACGAGCAGTACTTC.

There are many counts of this clonotype. This rearrangement joins TRBV7-9 to TRBJ1-1; 10 bases match TRBD1. V was pared by 5 bases and J by 5 bases, with 8 bases of the junction left unmatched. The CDR3 length is 15 residues. In germline, CDR1 is SEHNR, CDR2 FQNEAQ (reference sequence). The CDR3 here is CASSTGTGVATEAFF. CDR3 coding DNA: TGTGCCAGCAGCACAGGGACAGGGGTGGCTACTGAAGCTTTCTTT. The whole variable domain, filled in from reference TRBV7-9 and TRBJ1-1, reads DTGVSQNPRHKITKRGQNVTFRCDPISEHNRLYWYRQTLGQGPEFLTYFQNEAQLEKSRLLSDRFSAERPKGSFSTLEIQRTEQGDSAMYLCASSTGTGVATEAFFGQGTRLTVV.

This clonotype showed up many times. This chain uses TRBV11-2 with TRBJ2-7; 7 positions match TRBD2. The CDR3 is 15 residues long. Germline V gene sequence: CDR1 SGHAT, CDR2 FQNNGV. V shed 5 bases, J shed 3 bases, and the junction held 10 bases outside the gene matches. CDR3 region: CASSILSGAFYEQYF. DNA of the CDR3: TGTGCCAGCAGCATACTGAGCGGGGCGTTCTACGAGCAGTACTTC.